One and the same sample provided the 27 T cell receptor beta chains below, sequenced in a study of T cell responses to AZD1222 COVID-19 vaccine. The repertoire was sequenced with immunoSEQ multiplex PCR; TCRdb's copy has only in-frame clones and lacks some. Seen here are some 170,000 clones, less than 90% observed once, and the top ten hold 1.5% to 2%. Source: peripheral blood, taken on day 0 of AZD1222 vaccination. The receptors originated from an adult in good health.

The rearrangement uses TRBV15 and TRBJ2-4; TRBD2 matches 11 bases. V was pared by 4 bases and J by 0 bases, with 8 bases of the junction left unmatched. The CDR3 contains 18 residues. Germline CDR1 is LNHNV and CDR2 is YYDKDF (reference sequence). This CDR3 is CATSNPGTSGVAKNIQYF. CDR3 coding DNA: TGTGCCACCAGCAATCCGGGGACTAGCGGTGTAGCCAAAAACATTCAGTACTTC. The full variable domain, its missing parts supplied by reference TRBV15 and TRBJ2-4, is DAMVIQNPRYQVTQFGKPVTLSCSQTLNHNVMYWYQQKSSQAPKLLFHYYDKDFNNEADTPDNFQSRRPNTSFCFLDIRSPGLGDTAMYLCATSNPGTSGVAKNIQYFGAGTRLSVL.

The chain links TRBV2 to TRBJ2-7; D is ambiguous. Germline V gene lookup returns CDR1 SNHLY and CDR2 FYNNEI. Trimming took off 4 bases at V and 1 base at J, with 5 bases between the two ends. The CDR3 is 12 residues long. CDR3 protein: CASSGSSYEQYF. The CDR3 bases are TGTGCCAGCAGTGGCAGTTCCTACGAGCAGTACTTC.

The rearrangement links TRBV5-1 to TRBJ1-2; weak D call: TRBD1 (6 bases). The CDR3 runs to 15 residues. Germline V gene data show CDR1 as SGHRS and CDR2 as YFSETQ. V lost 0 bases and J lost 4, with 13 bases in between. For the CDR3, the DNA is TGCGCCAGCAGCTTGGAACCGGGACAACCCTATGGCTACACCTTC. It specifies CASSLEPGQPYGYTF.

J is TRBJ2-2 and V is TRBV5-1; 10 nucleotides agree with TRBD2. Germline values: CDR1 SGHRS, CDR2 YFSETQ. The V and J ends lost 1 base and 7 bases, in that order; junction bases with no gene match: 7. This CDR3 region has 16 residues. The DNA for the CDR3 is TGCGCCAGCAGCTTGACTAGCGGGAAGATGAGCGGGGAGCTGTTTTTT. This sequence encodes CASSLTSGKMSGELFF. The full variable domain, rest sourced from reference TRBV5-1 and TRBJ2-2, is KAGVTQTPRYLIKTRGQQVTLSCSPISGHRSVSWYQQTPGQGLQFLFEYFSETQRNKGNFPGRFSGRQFSNSRSEMNVSTLELGDSALYLCASSLTSGKMSGELFFGEGSRLTVL.

This clone was seen once. The chain employs TRBV29-1 and TRBJ2-1; a weak D match, TRBD1 (5 bases). The CDR3 has 13 amino acids. The germline V gene has CDR1 SQVTM and CDR2 ANQGSEA. V was trimmed by 7 bases and J by 5 bases, leaving 15 bases between them. The DNA of the CDR3 is TGCAGCGCAGGGTTGGGGTGGGACAATGAGCAGTTCTTC. The encoded protein is CSAGLGWDNEQFF.

The rearrangement links TRBV28 to TRBJ1-6; D is possibly TRBD1 (5 bases). This CDR3 is built from 14 residues. V lost 7 bases and J lost 6, with 13 bases in between. CDR1 MDHEN and CDR2 SYDVKM come from the germline V gene. CDR3: CASTPGGGNSPLHF. CDR3 sequence (DNA): TGTGCCAGCACCCCTGGGGGTGGTAATTCACCCCTCCACTTT.

The rearrangement joins TRBV3-1 (or the pseudogene TRBV3-2) to TRBJ2-5; perhaps TRBD2 as D (7 bases). This CDR3 region has 15 residues. Deletions cut 2 bases from V and 5 bases from J, with 15 bases between. Germline CDR1 is LGHDT and CDR2 is YNNKEL (reference sequence). In DNA, the CDR3 is TGTGCCAGCAGCCAAAACGGGGGGCAACGTGAGACCCAGTACTTC. Encoded protein: CASSQNGGQRETQYF.

This chain links TRBV15 with TRBJ2-1; D is undetermined. The CDR3 covers 13 residues. V was pared by 0 bases and J by 8 bases, with 8 bases between. Germline CDR1 reads LNHNV; CDR2 reads YYDKDF (reference sequence). The CDR3 loop reads CATSRDLLDEQFF. The DNA of the CDR3 is TGTGCCACCAGCAGAGATCTGCTCGATGAGCAGTTCTTC.

This clone was counted at least ten times. The chain carries TRBV5-8 and TRBJ1-1, with unresolved D. The CDR3 spans 12 residues. In germline, CDR1 is SGHTS, CDR2 YDEGEE. With 5 bases removed from V and 4 bases from J, the gap between germline ends came to 9 bases. CDR3 in DNA: TGTGCCAGCAGTTGGGGTAGCACTGAAGCTTTCTTT. Its translation: CASSWGSTEAFF. The variable domain in full, with the rest retrieved from reference TRBV5-8 and TRBJ1-1, is EAGVTQSPTHLIKTRGQQATLRCSPISGHTSVYWYQQALGLGLQFLLWYDEGEERNRGNFPPRFSGRQFPNYSSELNVNALELEDSALYLCASSWGSTEAFFGQGTRLTVV.

As DNA, the CDR3 is TGTGCCATCAGTGAGGGGGACAGTAGCACAGATACGCAGTATTTT. Amino acid sequence: CAISEGDSSTDTQYF. The gene calls are TRBV10-3 and TRBJ2-3, with 7 bases that match TRBD1. V lost 2 bases to trimming and J lost 0 bases; unmatched junction nucleotides: 2. The germline CDR1 and CDR2 sequences are ENHRY and SYGVKD. The length of the CDR3 is 15 residues.

The chain combines TRBV28 with TRBJ1-1; TRBD1 agrees at 10 bases. The germline gives CDR1 MDHEN, CDR2 SYDVKM. This CDR3 contains 18 residues. The V and J ends lost 6 bases and 8 bases, in that order; junction bases with no gene match: 21. The CDR3 reads CASRGLSLRQGATWEAFF. The CDR3 bases are TGTGCCAGCAGGGGCCTAAGCCTGAGACAGGGGGCAACGTGGGAAGCTTTCTTT.

The chain uses TRBV6-2 or TRBV6-3 and TRBJ2-7; tentative D call: TRBD1 (6 bases). V was cut by 5 bases and J by 6 bases, with 14 bases left in between. Germline V gene data show CDR1 as MNHEY and CDR2 as SVGEGT. The CDR3 sequence is 13 residues long. This chain's CDR3 is CASSVTGYGEQYF. The CDR3 DNA reads as TGTGCCAGCAGTGTGACAGGTTATGGCGAGCAGTACTTC.

The rearrangement uses TRBV28 and TRBJ2-7; 9 bases agree with TRBD1. The CDR3 has 15 amino acids. V lost 6 bases and J lost 1; bases outside the gene matches: 7. Germline V gene sequence: CDR1 MDHEN, CDR2 SYDVKM. CDR3 sequence reads: CASRGGQGRSYEQYV. In DNA, the CDR3 is TGTGCCAGCAGGGGAGGACAGGGGCGTTCCTACGAGCAGTACGTC.

In its sample, this clone was seen once. Written as DNA, the CDR3 is TGTGCCAGCAGCCCCCCGGGACAGGGTCTTTATGGCTACACCTTC. It yields the protein CASSPPGQGLYGYTF. This chain uses TRBV5-4 with TRBJ1-2, with 9 bases lining up with TRBD1. CDR3 size: 15 residues. Looked up from germline, CDR1 is SGHNT and CDR2 is YYREEE (reference sequence). J was trimmed by 5 bases and V by 4 bases; bases with no gene match: 9.

CDR3 residues: CAWSVTGQGSYNEQFF. In DNA, the CDR3 is TGTGCCTGGAGTGTAACCGGACAGGGTTCCTACAATGAGCAGTTCTTC. This sequence joins TRBV30 and TRBJ2-1, with 8 bases identical to TRBD1. The ends lost 0 bases at V and 1 base at J; junction bases unmatched: 5. The CDR3 is made up of 16 amino acids. From germline, CDR1 is GTSNPN and CDR2 SVGIG (reference sequence).

This sequence joins TRBV19 and TRBJ1-5, with a tentative D call TRBD1 (5 bases). The V gene's germline CDR1 is LNHDA and CDR2 SQIVND (reference sequence). Trimming pared 4 bases from V and 0 bases from J, leaving 16 bases between. CDR3 length: 17 residues. In DNA form, the CDR3 reads TGTGCCAGTAGTAACACTGGGACGGGAAATAGCAATCAGCCCCAGCATTTT. Residues: CASSNTGTGNSNQPQHF. Full variable domain (rest looked up from reference TRBV19 and TRBJ1-5): DGGITQSPKYLFRKEGQNVTLSCEQNLNHDAMYWYRQDPGQGLRLIYYSQIVNDFQKGDIAEGYSVSREKKESFPLTVTSAQKNPTAFYLCASSNTGTGNSNQPQHFGDGTRLSIL.

This rearrangement joins TRBV7-8 to TRBJ2-2; 9 bases are shared with TRBD1. The trim removed 2 bases at V and 4 bases at J, leaving 2 bases unmatched. This CDR3 region has 15 residues. Germline-derived CDR1 and CDR2 are SGHVS and FQNEAQ. As DNA, the CDR3 is TGTGCCAGCAGCTTATTGGGACAGGGCACCGGGGAGCTGTTTTTT. Translating it yields CASSLLGQGTGELFF.

The J gene is TRBJ1-3, the V gene TRBV5-1; no reliable D call. CDR3 length: 15 residues. CDR1 and CDR2 (germline): SGHRS, YFSETQ. The germline V and J ends were trimmed by 0 bases and 0 bases, with 7 bases remaining between them. The CDR3 nucleotides read TGCGCCAGCAGCTTGGGGGGATTCTCTGGAAACACCATATATTTT. It is translated as CASSLGGFSGNTIYF. The whole variable domain, remainder taken from reference TRBV5-1 and TRBJ1-3, is KAGVTQTPRYLIKTRGQQVTLSCSPISGHRSVSWYQQTPGQGLQFLFEYFSETQRNKGNFPGRFSGRQFSNSRSEMNVSTLELGDSALYLCASSLGGFSGNTIYFGEGSWLTVV.

V gene TRBV20-1 combines with J gene TRBJ1-4, with D tentatively TRBD1 (5 bases). V shed 6 bases and J shed 5 bases, with 7 bases lying between them. The CDR3 is made up of 11 amino acids. Per the germline V gene, CDR1 is DFQATT and CDR2 is SNEGSKA (reference sequence). The chain's CDR3 is CSAKGNEKLFF. The CDR3 region has the DNA TGCAGTGCCAAGGGGAATGAAAAACTGTTTTTT.

V gene TRBV6-2 or TRBV6-3 combines with J gene TRBJ1-5; 8 bases align to TRBD1. The length of the CDR3 is 16 residues. With V trimmed by 6 bases and J by 0 bases, 7 bases remained unmatched. CDR1 and CDR2 (germline): MNHEY, SVGEGT. The CDR3: CASSRQTGVSNQPQHF. CDR3 nucleotide sequence: TGTGCCAGCAGCCGCCAGACAGGGGTTAGCAATCAGCCCCAGCATTTT.

This clone was picked up one time. The chain joins TRBV6-5 to TRBJ1-1, with D perhaps TRBD1 (5 bases). This CDR3 comprises 14 residues. Germline V gene lookup returns CDR1 MNHEY and CDR2 SVGAGI. V lost 6 bases, J lost 1 base, and 12 bases lay in between. The CDR3 DNA reads TGTGCCAGCAGCTCGGGACTGGCGAACACTGAAGCTTTCTTT. Translating gives CASSSGLANTEAFF.

The genes are TRBV5-4 and TRBJ1-2; D is unresolved. Germline V gene lookup returns CDR1 SGHNT and CDR2 YYREEE (reference sequence). The ends were cut back, 0 bases at V and 7 bases at J, with 13 bases in the middle. CDR3 length: 14 residues. CDR3 bases: TGTGCCAGCAGCTTGGGGGGTTCAAAGTCTGGCTACACCTTC. This sequence encodes CASSLGGSKSGYTF.

The rearrangement links TRBV7-2 to TRBJ2-7, with 10 bases matching TRBD1. V shed 1 base, J shed 4 bases, and the junction held 1 base outside the gene matches. Germline V lookup: CDR1 SGHTA, CDR2 FQGNSA. The CDR3 spans 14 residues. Here the CDR3 reads CASSLGQGAYEQYF. The CDR3 DNA sequence: TGTGCCAGCAGCTTAGGACAGGGGGCTTACGAGCAGTACTTC.

This chain joins TRBV7-3 and TRBJ2-1; 13 nucleotides agree with TRBD2. Germline CDR1 and CDR2: SGHTA and FQGTGA. V gave up 4 bases and J gave up 9 bases; unmatched junction bases: 9. The CDR3 is 16 residues long. DNA of the CDR3: TGTGCCAGCAGCTCCACTAGCGGGAGGGCCCAGAGTGAGCAGTTCTTC. Residues: CASSSTSGRAQSEQFF.

This CDR3 reads CATSRSTEDRNTEAFF. Here the CDR3 DNA reads TGTGCCACCAGCAGATCAACGGAGGACAGGAACACTGAAGCTTTCTTT. This sequence joins TRBV15 and TRBJ1-1; perhaps TRBD1 as D (6 bases). Germline lookup yields CDR1 LNHNV and CDR2 YYDKDF (reference sequence). V lost 2 bases and J lost 1, with 14 bases in between. There are 16 residues in the CDR3.

The chain couples TRBV5-1 to TRBJ1-4, with D unresolved. The CDR3 is 16 amino acids. V lost 0 bases, J lost 7 bases, and 16 bases lay in between. Germline V CDR1 and CDR2: SGHRS, YFSETQ. This CDR3 is CASSLAPWNVAEKLFF. CDR3 DNA: TGCGCCAGCAGCTTGGCCCCCTGGAATGTCGCTGAAAAACTGTTTTTT.

V gene TRBV7-2 combines with J gene TRBJ2-6; 8 bases are a match to TRBD2. CDR1 is SGHTA, CDR2 FQGNSA, per germline. The CDR3 extends over 16 amino acids. V lost 5 bases and J lost 0; bases outside the gene matches: 3. The CDR3 DNA is TGTGCCAGCAGCCCGGGGGGGGCCTCTGGGGCCAACGTCCTGACTTTC. It translates to CASSPGGASGANVLTF.